The source of this T cell receptor (beta chain) is a study of OX40 agonist ivuxolimab in advanced cancers. General notes on the study: Ivuxolimab was an agonistic, fully human IgG2 monoclonal antibody directed against OX40 (CD134), a costimulatory receptor. Intravenous ivuxolimab was administered to patients every 2 weeks at six dose levels: 0.01, 0.1, 0.3, 1.5, 3 and 10 mg/kg. Among the 50 to 55 dose-escalation patients, about 20 had hepatocellular carcinoma, approximately 15 melanoma, 9 renal cell carcinoma and 9 head and neck cancer. A male proportion of nearly 85% and a mean age of 60 years, ranging from roughly 23 to 80, were recorded for the dose-escalation cohort. Prior anti-PD-1, anti-PD-L1 or anti-CTLA-4 therapy was permitted, and about 40% of dose-escalation patients had received checkpoint inhibitors. Three dose-escalation patients achieved partial responses, one with hepatocellular carcinoma and two with cutaneous melanoma. Peripheral TCRbeta sequencing was intended to test whether TCR sequence diversity was altered and clonal T-cell expansion was caused by ivuxolimab. The paper reports the monotherapy dose-escalation portion (N of about 54 patients) of the phase I ivuxolimab trial. The study at large found these results: Low levels of normalized T-cell clonal expansion were also seen in some patients who did not respond. After ivuxolimab, more expanded clones were found on average in CD8+ T cells than in CD4+ T cells. In the 0.1-3.0 mg/kg groups, partial responders were among the patients with the lowest normalized peripheral clonal expansion, particularly in CD8+ T cells. At doses of 0.1 to 3.0 mg/kg, clonal expansion of both CD4+ and CD8+ T cells in blood was seen between baseline and week 6. The antigen specificity of the clonally expanded peripheral T cells was not determined.

The trial excluded patients who had a history of autoimmune disease or were on systemic immunosuppression. Peripheral blood for TCR sequencing was collected from all dose cohorts at baseline, on cycle 4 day 1, and on cycle 7 day 1. The samples were taken from a phase I, first-in-human, multicenter, open-label dose-escalation trial of ivuxolimab. The trial enrolled adults with locally advanced or metastatic head and neck squamous cell, hepatocellular, melanoma or renal cell carcinoma. Before TCR sequencing, CD4+ and CD8+ T cells were separately sorted from peripheral blood. To sequence the TCRbeta CDR3 region, genomic DNA was isolated from the sorted cells. TCRbeta CDR3 regions were sequenced using the immunoSEQ Assay. TCRdb holds this immuneACCESS table with in-frame rearrangements only. Some clones are missing; in checked studies, unresolved V genes explain under half, and the rest has no known cause. This sample gives about 34,000 clones in total; approximately 80% of them show up just once. The ten largest clones take up roughly 1.4% of the sample.

The CDR3 sequence holds 14 residues, the cysteine and phenylalanine included. The entry retains the CDR3 DNA only, 42 bases that are in frame from base 1. In the germline V gene, CDR1 corresponds to SGHRS and CDR2 to YFSETQ. V loses 5 bases of germline sequence and J loses 1 base, and the interval between the two ends is 12 bases. As regards this clone: It has no known antigen specificity. Nothing much larger sits one base from this clone, and base qualities are not available.

This receptor was taken from an adult with an advanced solid tumor such as melanoma, head and neck, liver or kidney cancer. This receptor chain uses TRBV5-1 and TRBJ2-5, with the D gene too uncertain to name. Here the sequenced sample was CD4+ or CD8+ T cells sorted from blood, taken in a trial of the OX40 agonist ivuxolimab. The CDR3 region has the sequence CASSPTVVQETQYF. The DNA sequence is as follows: TGCGCCAGCAGTCCCACGGTAGTCCAAGAGACCCAGTACTTC.